This T cell receptor beta chain was found in a study of control samples from healthy donors and cancer patients. CDR1 and CDR2 (germline): SGHTA, FQGTGA. The V and J ends lost 5 bases and 1 base respectively, with 11 bases between them. The CDR3 has 14 residues. Sequencing was performed with immunoSEQ multiplex PCR; in TCRdb, only in-frame clones are kept and a portion is missing. The sample lists 70,000 to 95,000 clones; about 89% were seen once. The sample was blood. The receptor comes from a woman between 25 and 40 years old in good health. The chain links TRBV7-3 to TRBJ2-5, with D perhaps given as TRBD1 or TRBD2 (5 bases each). DNA of the CDR3: TGTGCCAGCAGCGGTTCAGGGACCCAAGAGACCCAGTACTTC. Encoded protein: CASSGSGTQETQYF.